Listed below are T cell receptor beta chains from one sample, sequenced in a study of shared clonotypes between healthy human individuals. The assay was immunoSEQ multiplex PCR, and TCRdb's table has in-frame clones only and misses some. This table holds roughly 1,000,000 clones, approximately 80% found once. Source material: memory CD4+ T cells from PBMCs. Every receptor here comes from a man between 18 and 29 years old in good health. Some clones in this sample may be carry-over from other donors' samples. The CDR3 runs from the conserved cysteine through the conserved F or W. The D gene is left open where the match is weak. Rows give clone size only sometimes, using once, few, many, or a class for an expanded clone.

cdr3_aa	cdr3_nt	v_call	j_call	d_call	cdr3_length	clone_size
CASSPDTSNYGYTF	TGTGCCAGCAGCCCGGACACCTCTAACTATGGCTACACCTTC	TRBV5-4	TRBJ1-2	-	14	-
CASRRRTSAVRGYNEQFF	TGTGCCAGCAGACGACGGACTAGCGCGGTACGCGGCTACAATGAGCAGTTCTTC	TRBV28	TRBJ2-1	TRBD2	18	-
CSVEGTGELFF	TGCAGCGTCGAGGGAACCGGGGAGCTGTTTTTT	TRBV29-1	TRBJ2-2	-	11	once
CASSFGALNYEQYF	TGTGCCAGCAGTTTTGGGGCTCTTAACTACGAGCAGTACTTC	TRBV28	TRBJ2-7	-	14	-
CASSANLGQGASRPEAFF	TGTGCCAGCAGCGCAAACCTCGGACAGGGGGCGAGTCGCCCTGAAGCTTTCTTT	TRBV7-9	TRBJ1-1	TRBD1	18	-
CASSLGGTPTDTQYF	TGTGCCAGCAGTTTAGGCGGGACACCAACAGATACGCAGTATTTT	TRBV28	TRBJ2-3	-	15	-
CASSEQGQPQHF	TGTGCCAGCAGTGAGCAGGGACAGCCCCAGCATTTT	TRBV2	TRBJ1-5	-	12	-
CASSFSEDTEAFF	TGTGCCAGCAGCTTCAGCGAGGACACTGAAGCTTTCTTT	TRBV7-9	TRBJ1-1	-	13	-
CASSLGSSGRTDTQYF	TGTGCCAGCAGCTTAGGATCTAGCGGGAGAACAGATACGCAGTATTTT	TRBV7-2	TRBJ2-3	TRBD2	16	-
CASSIKAGSTDTQYF	TGTGCCAGCAGCATCAAAGCGGGGAGCACAGATACGCAGTATTTT	TRBV21-1	TRBJ2-3	-	15	once
CASSPEGQSWQYF	TGCGCCAGCAGTCCCGAAGGACAATCCTGGCAGTACTTC	TRBV5-1	TRBJ2-7	-	13	-
CASTWMFGQGITEAFF	TGTGCCAGCACCTGGATGTTCGGACAGGGGATTACTGAAGCTTTCTTT	TRBV5-6	TRBJ1-1	TRBD1	16	once
CASSSGTGGSYTF	TGCGCCAGCAGCTCGGGGACAGGGGGCAGCTACACCTTC	TRBV5-1	TRBJ1-2	TRBD1	13	-
CASSYVDTDTQYF	TGTGCCAGCAGTTACGTTGACACAGATACGCAGTATTTT	TRBV6-6	TRBJ2-3	-	13	-
CASSLQGAQWRETQYF	TGTGCCAGCAGTTTACAGGGGGCGCAGTGGCGAGAGACCCAGTACTTC	TRBV9	TRBJ2-5	TRBD1	16	-
CASSLTAAGNTIYF	TGTGCCAGCAGCTTAACGGCGGCTGGAAACACCATATATTTT	TRBV7-3	TRBJ1-3	-	14	-
CASTGQGTGELFF	TGCGCCAGCACAGGACAGGGGACCGGGGAGCTGTTTTTT	TRBV5-1	TRBJ2-2	TRBD1	13	once
CASSWVGGNSPLHF	TGTGCCAGCAGTTGGGTCGGGGGCAATTCACCCCTCCACTTT	TRBV6-6	TRBJ1-6	-	14	-
CAWSVGRRGLSDQPQHF	TGTGCCTGGAGTGTAGGGCGCAGGGGGCTGTCAGATCAGCCCCAGCATTTT	TRBV30	TRBJ1-5	TRBD1	17	-
CASSGTGANEKLFF	TGTGCCAGCAGCGGGACAGGGGCTAATGAAAAACTGTTTTTT	TRBV9	TRBJ1-4	TRBD1	14	-
CASSNRGLHTEAFF	TGTGCCAGCAGTAACAGGGGGCTTCACACTGAAGCTTTCTTT	TRBV27	TRBJ1-1	TRBD1	14	once
CASTLGGSYNEQFF	TGTGCCAGCACACTCGGGGGGTCCTACAATGAGCAGTTCTTC	TRBV7-9	TRBJ2-1	TRBD2	14	-
CASSLGSWGTEAFF	TGTGCCAGCAGCTTAGGCTCCTGGGGCACTGAAGCTTTCTTT	TRBV7-2	TRBJ1-1	-	14	-
CASGQTNTGELFF	TGTGCCAGCGGGCAGACGAACACCGGGGAGCTGTTTTTT	TRBV9	TRBJ2-2	-	13	few
CASSSEGAGELFF	TGCGCCAGCAGCTCGGAGGGGGCCGGGGAGCTGTTTTTT	TRBV5-1	TRBJ2-2	-	13	-